Given below is one T cell receptor beta chain in context. Its target is unknown. This entry is derived from a study of cytomegalovirus exposure and HLA in healthy donors. In the study overall: T cells numbering 150 million to 200 million yielded around 120 million unique TCR beta sequences in an earlier analysis.

Use of 60 Vbeta and 13 Jbeta primers characterized the PCR. Method: immunoSEQ multiplex PCR; TCRdb's copy keeps in-frame clones and lacks some. Its table records some 110,000 clones. The CDR3 runs to 15 residues. The V gene end was trimmed by 6 bases and the J gene end by 9 bases; junction bases not matched to a gene: 7. Germline V gene sequence: CDR1 SNHLY, CDR2 FYNNEI. General observations from the study: The majority of TCR sequences were rare, yet some public TCRs appeared in many donors. Using a false discovery rate of 0.05, a later analysis showed that 16,951 TCR beta sequences were associated with HLA alleles. In a later analysis, compared with equally common non-associated chains, HLA-associated beta chains were more expanded.

The source is a man between 35 and 55 years old in good health and CMV-seropositive. J is TRBJ1-6 and V is TRBV2, with 11 bases matching TRBD1. Input material: PBMCs. CDR3 sequence (DNA): TGTGCCAGCAGGGAGACCGGGACAGGGGGTTCACCCCTCCACTTT. This codes for CASRETGTGGSPLHF. The full variable domain, rest sourced from reference TRBV2 and TRBJ1-6, is EPEVTQTPSHQVTQMGQEVILRCVPISNHLYFYWYRQILGQKVEFLVSFYNNEISEKSEIFDDQFSVERPDGSNFTLKIRSTKLEDSAMYFCASRETGTGGSPLHFGNGTRLTVT.